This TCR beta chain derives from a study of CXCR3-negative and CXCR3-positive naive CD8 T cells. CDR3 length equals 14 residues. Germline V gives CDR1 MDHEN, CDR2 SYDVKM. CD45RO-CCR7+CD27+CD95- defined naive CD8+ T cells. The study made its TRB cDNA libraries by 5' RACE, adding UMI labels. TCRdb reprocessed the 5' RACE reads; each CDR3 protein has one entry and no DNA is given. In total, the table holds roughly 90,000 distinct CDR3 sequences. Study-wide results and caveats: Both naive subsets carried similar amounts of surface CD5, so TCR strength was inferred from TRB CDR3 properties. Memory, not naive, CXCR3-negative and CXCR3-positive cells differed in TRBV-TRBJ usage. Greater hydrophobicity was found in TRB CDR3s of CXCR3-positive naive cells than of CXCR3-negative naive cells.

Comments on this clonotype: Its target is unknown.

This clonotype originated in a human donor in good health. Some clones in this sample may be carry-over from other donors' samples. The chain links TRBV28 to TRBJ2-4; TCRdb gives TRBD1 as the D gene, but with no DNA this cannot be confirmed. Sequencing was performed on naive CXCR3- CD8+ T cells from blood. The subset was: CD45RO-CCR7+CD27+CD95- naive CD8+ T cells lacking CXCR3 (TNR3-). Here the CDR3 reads CASSWRQGKNIQYF.